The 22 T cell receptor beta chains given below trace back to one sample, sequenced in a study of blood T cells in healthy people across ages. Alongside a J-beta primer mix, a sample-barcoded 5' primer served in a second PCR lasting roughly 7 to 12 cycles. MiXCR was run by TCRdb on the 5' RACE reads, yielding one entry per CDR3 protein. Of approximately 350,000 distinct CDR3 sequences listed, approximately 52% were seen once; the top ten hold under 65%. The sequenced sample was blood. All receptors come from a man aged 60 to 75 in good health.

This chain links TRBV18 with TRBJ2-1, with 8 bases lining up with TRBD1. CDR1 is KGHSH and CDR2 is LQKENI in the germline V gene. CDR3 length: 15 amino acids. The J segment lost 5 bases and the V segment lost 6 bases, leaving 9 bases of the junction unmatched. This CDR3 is CASSVRQGLNNEQFF. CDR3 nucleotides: TGTGCCAGCTCCGTTCGACAGGGGCTGAACAATGAGCAGTTCTTC.

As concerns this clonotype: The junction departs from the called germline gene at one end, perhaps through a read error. The CDR3 loop is CASSSDRAQPQHF. The CDR3 nucleotides read TGTGCTAGCAGTTCGGACAGGGCCCAGCCCCAGCATTTT. The chain recombines TRBV12-3 or TRBV12-4 with TRBJ1-5; TRBD1 matches 8 bases. The CDR3 spans 13 residues.

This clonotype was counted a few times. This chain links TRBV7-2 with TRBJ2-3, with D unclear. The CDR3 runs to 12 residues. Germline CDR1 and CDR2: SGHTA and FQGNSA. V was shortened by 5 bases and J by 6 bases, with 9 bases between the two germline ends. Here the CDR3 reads CASSPTRDTQYF. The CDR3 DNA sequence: TGTGCCAGCAGCCCTACCCGGGATACGCAGTATTTT.

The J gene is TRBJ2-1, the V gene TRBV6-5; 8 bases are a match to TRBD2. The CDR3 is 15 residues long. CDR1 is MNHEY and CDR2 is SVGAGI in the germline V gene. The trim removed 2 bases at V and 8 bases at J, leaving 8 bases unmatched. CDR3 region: CASSYQGLGGDEQFF. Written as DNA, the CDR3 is TGTGCCAGCAGTTACCAGGGACTAGGCGGCGATGAGCAGTTCTTC.

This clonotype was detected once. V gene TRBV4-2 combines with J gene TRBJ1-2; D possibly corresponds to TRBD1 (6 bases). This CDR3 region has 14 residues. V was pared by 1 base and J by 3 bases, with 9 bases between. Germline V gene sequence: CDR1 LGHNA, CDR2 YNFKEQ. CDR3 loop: CASSQVRQDYGYTF. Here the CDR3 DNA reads TGTGCCAGCAGCCAAGTTAGACAGGACTATGGCTACACCTTC.

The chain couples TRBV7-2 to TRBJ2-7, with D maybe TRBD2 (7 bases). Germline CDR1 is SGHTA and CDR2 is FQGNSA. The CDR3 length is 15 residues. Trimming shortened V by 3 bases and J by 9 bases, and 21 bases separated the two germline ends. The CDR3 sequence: CASSLGAGASTRQYF. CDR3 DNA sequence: TGTGCCAGCAGCTTGGGGGCGGGGGCCTCTACGAGGCAGTACTTC. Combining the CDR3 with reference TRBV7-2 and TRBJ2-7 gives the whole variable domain GAGVSQSPSNKVTEKGKDVELRCDPISGHTALYWYRQSLGQGLEFLIYFQGNSAPDKSGLPSDRFSAERTGGSVSTLTIQRTQQEDSAVYLCASSLGAGASTRQYFGPGTRLTVT.

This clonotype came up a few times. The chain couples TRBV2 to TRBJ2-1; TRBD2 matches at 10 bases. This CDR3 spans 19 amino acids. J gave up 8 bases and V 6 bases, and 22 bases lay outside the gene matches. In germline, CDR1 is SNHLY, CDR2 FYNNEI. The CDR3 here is CASSAPTSGSQVFDDEQFF. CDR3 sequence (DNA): TGTGCCAGCAGCGCCCCGACTAGCGGGTCTCAGGTATTTGACGATGAGCAGTTCTTC.

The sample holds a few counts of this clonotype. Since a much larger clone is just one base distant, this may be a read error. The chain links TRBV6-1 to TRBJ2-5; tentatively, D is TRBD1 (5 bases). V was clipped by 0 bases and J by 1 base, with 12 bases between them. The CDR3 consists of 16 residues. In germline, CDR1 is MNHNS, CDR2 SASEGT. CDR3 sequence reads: CASSEAGWTTQETQYF. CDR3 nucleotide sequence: TGTGCCAGCAGTGAAGCGGGGTGGACAACCCAAGAGACCCAGTACTTC.

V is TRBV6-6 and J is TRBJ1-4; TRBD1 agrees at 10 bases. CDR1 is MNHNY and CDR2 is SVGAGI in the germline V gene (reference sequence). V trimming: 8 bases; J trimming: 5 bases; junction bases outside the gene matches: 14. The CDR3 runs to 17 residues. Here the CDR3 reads CASGRGQGSVGNEKLFF. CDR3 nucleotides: TGTGCCAGCGGCCGGGGACAGGGGTCCGTCGGGAATGAAAAACTGTTTTTT.

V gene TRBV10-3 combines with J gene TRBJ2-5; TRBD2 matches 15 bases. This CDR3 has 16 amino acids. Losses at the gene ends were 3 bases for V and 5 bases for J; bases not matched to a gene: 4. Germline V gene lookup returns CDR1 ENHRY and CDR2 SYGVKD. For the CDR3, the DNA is TGTGCCATCAGTGATGGGACTAGCGGGGGGCGGGAGACCCAGTACTTC. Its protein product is CAISDGTSGGRETQYF.

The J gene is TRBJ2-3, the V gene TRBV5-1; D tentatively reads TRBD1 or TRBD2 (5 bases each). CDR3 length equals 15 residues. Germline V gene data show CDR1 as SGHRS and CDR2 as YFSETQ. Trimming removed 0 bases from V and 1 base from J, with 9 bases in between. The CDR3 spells CASSLVGPRTDTQYF. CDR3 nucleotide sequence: TGCGCCAGCAGCTTGGTGGGACCGCGCACAGATACGCAGTATTTT.

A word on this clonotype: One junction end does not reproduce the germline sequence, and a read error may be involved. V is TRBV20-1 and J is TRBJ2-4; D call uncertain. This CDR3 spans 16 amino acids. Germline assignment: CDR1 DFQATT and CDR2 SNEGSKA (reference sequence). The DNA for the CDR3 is TGCAGTGCTGGGGATAACCAGCATTTGACCAAAAACATTGAGTACTTC. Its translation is CSAGDNQHLTKNIEYF.

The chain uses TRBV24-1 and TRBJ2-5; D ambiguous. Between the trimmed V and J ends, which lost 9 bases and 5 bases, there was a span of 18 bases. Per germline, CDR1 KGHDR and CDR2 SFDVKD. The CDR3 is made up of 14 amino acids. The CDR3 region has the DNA TGTGCCACCTCCCGGGCTCCCGAGGCCGAGACCCAGTACTTC. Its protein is CATSRAPEAETQYF.

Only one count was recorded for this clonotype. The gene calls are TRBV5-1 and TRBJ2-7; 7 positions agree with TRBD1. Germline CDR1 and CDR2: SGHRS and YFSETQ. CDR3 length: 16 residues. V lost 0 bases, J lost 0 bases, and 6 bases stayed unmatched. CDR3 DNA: TGCGCCAGCAGCTTGGGCTCCGGGACAGCCTCCTACGAGCAGTACTTC. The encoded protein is CASSLGSGTASYEQYF.

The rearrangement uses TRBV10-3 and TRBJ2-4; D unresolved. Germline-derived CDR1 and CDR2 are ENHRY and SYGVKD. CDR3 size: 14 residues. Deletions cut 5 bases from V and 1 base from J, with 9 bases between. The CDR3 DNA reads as TGTGCCATCAGTCCGAACACGGCCAAAAACATTCAGTACTTC. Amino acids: CAISPNTAKNIQYF.

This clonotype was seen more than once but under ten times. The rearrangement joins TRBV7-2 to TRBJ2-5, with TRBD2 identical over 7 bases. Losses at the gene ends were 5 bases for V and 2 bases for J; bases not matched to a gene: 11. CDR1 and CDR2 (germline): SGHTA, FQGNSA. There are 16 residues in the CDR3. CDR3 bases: TGTGCCAGCAGCCCCCGGGCTAGCGGACCTCAAGAGACCCAGTACTTC. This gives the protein CASSPRASGPQETQYF.

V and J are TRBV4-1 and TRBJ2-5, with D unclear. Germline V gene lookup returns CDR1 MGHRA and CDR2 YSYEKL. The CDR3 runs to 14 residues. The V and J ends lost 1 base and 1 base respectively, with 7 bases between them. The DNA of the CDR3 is TGCGCCAGCAGCCAAGGGTGGGGCCAAGAGACCCAGTACTTC. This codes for CASSQGWGQETQYF.

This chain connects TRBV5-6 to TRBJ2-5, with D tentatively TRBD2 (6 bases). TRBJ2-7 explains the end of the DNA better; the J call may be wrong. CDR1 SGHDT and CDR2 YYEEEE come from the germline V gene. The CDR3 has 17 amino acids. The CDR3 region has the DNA TGTGCCAGCAGCTTATCCCGCGGAGGGTGGGCGTCTTACGAGCAGTACTTC. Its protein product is CASSLSRGGWASYEQYF.

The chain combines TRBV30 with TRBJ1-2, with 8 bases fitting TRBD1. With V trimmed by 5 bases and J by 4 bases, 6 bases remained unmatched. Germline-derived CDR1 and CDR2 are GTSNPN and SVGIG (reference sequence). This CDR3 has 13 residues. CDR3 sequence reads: CAWDPGGVYGYTF. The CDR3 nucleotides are TGTGCCTGGGATCCAGGGGGCGTCTATGGCTACACCTTC.

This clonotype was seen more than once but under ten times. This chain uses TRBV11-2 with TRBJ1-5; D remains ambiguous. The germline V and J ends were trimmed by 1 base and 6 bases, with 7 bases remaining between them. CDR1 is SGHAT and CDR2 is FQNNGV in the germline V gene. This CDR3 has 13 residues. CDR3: CASSLGWGQPQHF. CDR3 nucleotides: TGTGCCAGCAGCTTAGGATGGGGTCAGCCCCAGCATTTT.

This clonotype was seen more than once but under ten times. DNA for the CDR3: TGTGCCAGCAGGCCCGCCGGGACAGGGGATCATGAGCAGTTCTTC. Residues: CASRPAGTGDHEQFF. The gene calls are TRBV25-1 and TRBJ2-1, with TRBD1 identical over 10 bases. Germline lookup yields CDR1 MGHDK and CDR2 SYGVNS. This CDR3 is 15 amino acids long. Losses at the gene ends were 6 bases for V and 8 bases for J; bases not matched to a gene: 10.

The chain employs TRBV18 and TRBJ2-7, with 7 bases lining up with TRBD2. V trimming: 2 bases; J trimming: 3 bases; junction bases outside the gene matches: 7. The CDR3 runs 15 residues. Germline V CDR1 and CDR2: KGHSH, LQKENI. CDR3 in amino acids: CASSPGRGSVYEQYF. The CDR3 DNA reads TGTGCCAGCTCACCAGGGAGGGGCTCCGTCTACGAGCAGTACTTC.